Following are 21 T cell receptor beta chains from one sample sequenced in a study of blood T cell repertoires in COVID-19. Assay: immunoSEQ multiplex PCR; the TCRdb copy retains only in-frame clones and omits some. The sample records around 300,000 clones, 85% to 90% being singletons. The sequenced material came from peripheral blood. The receptors shown here come from a woman aged 30 to 39 with COVID-19, enrolled during active disease.

This chain joins TRBV27 and TRBJ1-1; no clear D gene. The germline CDR1 and CDR2 sequences are MNHEY and SMNVEV (reference sequence). V lost 6 bases and J lost 0, with 11 bases in between. The CDR3 runs 14 residues. In DNA, the CDR3 is TGTGCCAGCAGCTCGAACACTATGAACACTGAAGCTTTCTTT. Its translation: CASSSNTMNTEAFF.

The V and J genes are TRBV7-9 and TRBJ2-7; D perhaps matches TRBD2 (6 bases). The CDR3 sequence is 15 residues long. Germline V lookup: CDR1 SEHNR, CDR2 FQNEAQ (reference sequence). Trimming left V 0 bases short and J 7 bases short, with 16 bases between. The CDR3 coding sequence is TGTGCCAGCAGCTTAGCGTGGGGGGTTAAGGAGGAGCAGTACTTC. Translated, it gives CASSLAWGVKEEQYF.

The chain joins TRBV9 to TRBJ2-5, with D possibly matching TRBD2 (6 bases). Deletions cut 0 bases from V and 5 bases from J, with 11 bases between. In germline, CDR1 is SGDLS, CDR2 YYNGEE. This CDR3 is 14 amino acids long. In DNA form, the CDR3 reads TGTGCCAGCAGCGTAGTGGCCAGCGGGGAGACCCAGTACTTC. Its protein is CASSVVASGETQYF.

The V and J genes are TRBV10-2 and TRBJ2-1, with TRBD2 as a possible D gene (6 bases). V was pared by 0 bases and J by 2 bases, with 17 bases between. CDR1 and CDR2 (germline): WSHSY, SAAADI. This CDR3 is 18 amino acids long. The CDR3 loop is CASSESGGLGNPYNEQFF. The CDR3 DNA sequence: TGCGCCAGCAGTGAGTCAGGAGGGCTTGGGAACCCCTACAATGAGCAGTTCTTC.

This sequence joins TRBV3-1 (or the pseudogene TRBV3-2) and TRBJ2-1, with a tentative D call TRBD1 (6 bases). CDR1 is LGHDT, CDR2 YNNKEL, per germline (reference sequence). Trimming cost V 4 bases and J 6 bases, with 13 bases left between them. CDR3 size: 14 residues. The CDR3 spells CASSPLRQVNEQFF. As DNA, the CDR3 is TGTGCCAGCAGCCCTCTCCGACAGGTCAATGAGCAGTTCTTC.

This clone was observed at least ten times. The V and J genes are TRBV19 and TRBJ1-6; D perhaps matches TRBD1 (5 bases). The germline V gene encodes CDR1 LNHDA and CDR2 SQIVND (reference sequence). The CDR3 is 18 residues long. Trimming shortened V by 1 base and J by 7 bases, and 20 bases separated the two germline ends. The DNA of the CDR3 is TGTGCCAGTAGTATAGGAGCAGGGCCCGGCGCTGGAAATTCACCCCTCCACTTT. Amino acids: CASSIGAGPGAGNSPLHF.

The rearrangement uses TRBV24-1 and TRBJ1-2; 8 bases align to TRBD1. The J segment lost 8 bases and the V segment lost 2 bases, leaving 15 bases of the junction unmatched. The CDR3 totals 17 residues. Looked up from germline, CDR1 is KGHDR and CDR2 is SFDVKD. As DNA, the CDR3 is TGTGCCACCAGTGATTCGGGGCAGGGGGCCGGGGATTACGGCTACACCTTC. It specifies CATSDSGQGAGDYGYTF.

This rearrangement joins TRBV7-2 to TRBJ2-7, with 10 bases aligning to TRBD2. Germline CDR1 and CDR2: SGHTA and FQGNSA. There are 16 residues in the CDR3. Trimming took 4 bases from V and 2 from J; bases not matched to a gene: 8. The CDR3 sequence: CASSYFGGLAAYEQYF. The CDR3 coding sequence is TGTGCCAGCAGCTACTTCGGCGGACTAGCGGCCTACGAGCAGTACTTC.

The chain is built from TRBV7-8 and TRBJ2-3; 12 bases fit TRBD2. The CDR3 is made up of 17 amino acids. The junction had 7 bases not matched to a gene; V was cut back by 3 bases and J by 3 bases. CDR1 and CDR2 from the germline V gene are SGHVS and FQNEAQ. CDR3 sequence reads: CASSFWSSGGGTDTQYF. CDR3 nucleotides: TGTGCCAGCAGCTTCTGGTCTAGCGGGGGGGGGACAGATACGCAGTATTTT.

V gene TRBV28 combines with J gene TRBJ2-7; D possibly corresponds to TRBD1 (6 bases). The CDR3 is made up of 14 amino acids. V shed 5 bases and J shed 2 bases, with 13 bases lying between them. Germline CDR1 reads MDHEN; CDR2 reads SYDVKM. The chain's CDR3 is CASSTLGGPYEQYF. The CDR3 coding sequence is TGTGCCAGCAGTACACTAGGGGGTCCCTACGAGCAGTACTTC.

V and J are TRBV21-1 and TRBJ1-1; the table assigns TRBD1, which was not confirmed against the DNA. TRBV21-1 is shown as a pseudogene. This CDR3 region has 17 residues. The CDR3 DNA sequence: TGTGCCAGCAGCAGTCCAGGACAGGGGGCCGGGGACACTGAAGCTTTCTTT. Translation: CASSSPGQGAGDTEAFF.

The rearrangement joins TRBV27 to TRBJ1-2, with 7 bases lining up with TRBD1. In germline, CDR1 is MNHEY, CDR2 SMNVEV (reference sequence). V lost 5 bases and J lost 3; bases outside the gene matches: 6. This CDR3 contains 14 residues. CDR3 sequence reads: CASSAVGGYYGYTF. The CDR3 DNA reads TGTGCCAGCAGTGCCGTAGGGGGCTACTATGGCTACACCTTC.

The rearrangement joins TRBV7-3 to TRBJ2-1, with TRBD1 matching 8 bases. The V segment lost 5 bases and the J segment 6 bases; nucleotides outside the gene matches: 6. Looked up from germline, CDR1 is SGHTA and CDR2 is FQGTGA. The CDR3 consists of 14 residues. The DNA of the CDR3 is TGTGCCAGCAGCGCACAGGGGGTCGGCAATGAGCAGTTCTTC. Translating it yields CASSAQGVGNEQFF.

The chain recombines TRBV5-4 with TRBJ2-5; D possibly corresponds to TRBD2 (6 bases). With 0 bases removed from V and 2 bases from J, the gap between germline ends came to 14 bases. The CDR3 consists of 16 residues. The germline V gene has CDR1 SGHNT and CDR2 YYREEE (reference sequence). This CDR3 reads CASSLDLAGSQETQYF. CDR3 coding DNA: TGTGCCAGCAGCTTGGATTTGGCGGGATCACAAGAGACCCAGTACTTC.

CDR3 nucleotide sequence: TGTGCCAGCAGCAAAGGAAGGGGCGGGGGGGTTCAGCCCCAGCATTTT. Its protein is CASSKGRGGGVQPQHF. The chain uses TRBV21-1 and TRBJ1-5. TRBV21-1 is reported as a pseudogene. This CDR3 spans 16 amino acids.

The V and J genes are TRBV27 and TRBJ1-6, with TRBD1 matching over 8 bases. Germline V CDR1 and CDR2: MNHEY, SMNVEV (reference sequence). V shed 8 bases and J 3 bases; nucleotides not matched to a gene: 0. This CDR3 has 13 amino acids. DNA for the CDR3: TGTGCCAGCGGACAGGGCTATAATTCACCCCTCCACTTT. Translated: CASGQGYNSPLHF.

The chain is built from TRBV2 and TRBJ1-1; 7 bases match TRBD1. After removal of 5 bases from V and 3 bases from J, the junction contained 6 bases not matched to a gene. The CDR3 spans 14 residues. Germline CDR1 is SNHLY and CDR2 is FYNNEI. CDR3 region: CASSKRQGYTEAFF. The CDR3 coding sequence is TGTGCCAGCAGTAAACGACAGGGTTACACTGAAGCTTTCTTT.

This CDR3 is CASSLEREAVTEAFF. CDR3 coding DNA: TGCGCCAGCAGCTTGGAGAGGGAGGCGGTCACTGAAGCTTTCTTT. The rearrangement joins TRBV5-1 to TRBJ1-1; D call uncertain. CDR3 length: 15 amino acids. Germline CDR1 reads SGHRS; CDR2 reads YFSETQ. The V gene lost 0 bases and the J gene lost 4 bases, with 13 bases spanning the gap.

The CDR3 nucleotides read TGTGCCAGTAGCCCTGGCGGGGGTTGGATCACTGAAGCTTTCTTT. It codes for CASSPGGGWITEAFF. J is TRBJ1-1 and V is TRBV19, with D perhaps matching TRBD1 (5 bases). CDR3 length: 15 amino acids. Germline V gene data show CDR1 as LNHDA and CDR2 as SQIVND (reference sequence). Trimming removed 6 bases at V and 4 bases at J, with 18 bases between.

The chain is built from TRBV3-1 (or the pseudogene TRBV3-2) and TRBJ1-2; D possibly corresponds to TRBD1 (5 bases). V was shortened by 7 bases and J by 10 bases, with 19 bases between the two germline ends. The CDR3 loop spans 13 amino acids. The germline V gene has CDR1 LGHDT and CDR2 YNNKEL (reference sequence). The CDR3 loop is CASTSDNYGDYTF. As DNA, the CDR3 is TGTGCCAGCACGTCGGACAACTATGGTGACTACACCTTC.

The CDR3 DNA sequence: TGTGCCAGCAGCTCCTCGACAGGGATGGCGGAAGGCTACACCTTC. Its translation: CASSSSTGMAEGYTF. The genes are TRBV9 and TRBJ1-2; 7 bases line up with TRBD1. The CDR3 extends over 15 amino acids. Per the germline V gene, CDR1 is SGDLS and CDR2 is YYNGEE. J lost 8 bases, V lost 4 bases, and 14 bases had no gene match.